These 28 T cell receptor beta chains were all obtained from the same sample, sequenced in a study of blood T cell repertoires in COVID-19. The data were produced by immunoSEQ multiplex PCR, yet TCRdb's version contains in-frame clones alone and is incomplete. The sample has more than 120,000 clones, 84% seen once. The sequencing sample was made of PBMCs or T cells enriched from blood (not recorded which). The source is a man aged 45-65 years in a cohort exposed to, infected with or recovered from COVID-19 (not recorded which).

The genes are TRBV7-9 and TRBJ1-1; 7 bases align to TRBD1. V was clipped by 5 bases and J by 0 bases; unmatched bases: 6. The CDR3 is made up of 15 amino acids. The V gene's germline CDR1 is SEHNR and CDR2 FQNEAQ (reference sequence). CDR3 loop: CASSARQGMNTEAFF. The CDR3 region has the DNA TGTGCCAGCAGCGCAAGACAGGGAATGAACACTGAAGCTTTCTTT.

The rearrangement links TRBV7-8 to TRBJ1-1; TRBD1 matches at 7 bases. This CDR3 is built from 14 residues. After removal of 4 bases from V and 1 base from J, the junction contained 3 bases not matched to a gene. The germline gives CDR1 SGHVS, CDR2 FQNEAQ. CDR3 amino acids: CASSSRTGNTEAFF. DNA for the CDR3: TGTGCCAGCAGCTCACGGACAGGGAACACTGAAGCTTTCTTT.

This clone was observed a single time. The V and J genes are TRBV4-2 and TRBJ2-7; 9 bases are a match to TRBD2. The junction had 12 bases not matched to a gene; V was cut back by 5 bases and J by 7 bases. Germline CDR1 reads LGHNA; CDR2 reads YNFKEQ. The CDR3 loop spans 15 amino acids. CDR3 protein: CASSDSGRGGGEQYF. The CDR3 DNA sequence: TGTGCCAGCAGCGATAGCGGGAGAGGAGGGGGGGAGCAGTACTTC.

This clone was seen once. The genes are TRBV5-5 and TRBJ2-2; tentative D call: TRBD2 (5 bases). CDR1 and CDR2 (germline): SGHKS, YYEKEE (reference sequence). The ends were cut back, 2 bases at V and 9 bases at J, with 14 bases in the middle. The CDR3 runs 14 residues. CDR3 in DNA: TGTGCCAGCAGCTTATTTTTACTAGGCCGGGAGCTGTTTTTT. This translates into CASSLFLLGRELFF.

The gene calls are TRBV3-1 (or the pseudogene TRBV3-2) and TRBJ2-4, with no clear D. This CDR3 comprises 15 residues. In germline, CDR1 is LGHDT, CDR2 YNNKEL (reference sequence). V lost 1 base and J 0 bases, leaving 7 bases between the germline ends. The CDR3 loop reads CASSQVTVAKNIQYF. The DNA for the CDR3 is TGTGCCAGCAGCCAAGTAACGGTAGCCAAAAACATTCAGTACTTC.

The chain has TRBV9 and TRBJ1-1, with 7 bases identical to TRBD1. The J segment lost 1 base and the V segment lost 3 bases, leaving 6 bases of the junction unmatched. The CDR3 has 15 amino acids. Germline values: CDR1 SGDLS, CDR2 YYNGEE. CDR3 in DNA: TGTGCCAGCAGCGGAGGGGGCGCGGGGAACACTGAAGCTTTCTTT. Translation: CASSGGGAGNTEAFF. The full variable domain, with the rest looked up from reference TRBV9 and TRBJ1-1, is DSGVTQTPKHLITATGQRVTLRCSPRSGDLSVYWYQQSLDQGLQFLIQYYNGEERAKGNILERFSAQQFPDLHSELNLSSLELGDSALYFCASSGGGAGNTEAFFGQGTRLTVV.

The rearrangement joins TRBV6-4 to TRBJ2-1; the match to TRBD2 covers 8 bases. The V gene end was trimmed by 5 bases and the J gene end by 9 bases; junction bases not matched to a gene: 6. The germline V gene encodes CDR1 MRHNA and CDR2 SNTAGT. This CDR3 is built from 13 residues. The CDR3 sequence: CASSPAGGGEQFF. The DNA of the CDR3 is TGTGCCAGCAGTCCCGCGGGGGGCGGTGAGCAGTTCTTC.

CDR3 DNA sequence: TGTGCCAGCAGCCAAGGGGGGCGAAGCAATGAGCAGTTCTTC. It codes for CASSQGGRSNEQFF. The chain couples TRBV3-1 (or the pseudogene TRBV3-2) to TRBJ2-1; maybe TRBD1 (6 bases). CDR3 size: 14 residues. V lost 1 base and J lost 6, with 10 bases in between. Germline-derived CDR1 and CDR2 are LGHDT and YNNKEL (reference sequence).

The chain combines TRBV10-3 with TRBJ1-3, with D possibly matching TRBD1 (5 bases). Germline loops: CDR1 ENHRY, CDR2 SYGVKD. Between the trimmed V and J ends, which lost 4 bases and 2 bases, there was a span of 6 bases. The CDR3 is made up of 13 amino acids. CDR3 DNA: TGTGCCATCAGTGCGGGGGCTGGAAACACCATATATTTT. It yields the protein CAISAGAGNTIYF.

This clone was observed a single time. The chain employs TRBV4-3 and TRBJ2-5; 7 nucleotides match TRBD1. Germline V gene sequence: CDR1 LGHNA, CDR2 YSLEER. Trimming took 4 bases from V and 2 from J; bases not matched to a gene: 7. The CDR3 spans 15 residues. The CDR3 DNA follows: TGCGCCAGCAGCCGCAGATCGGGACAGCAAGAGACCCAGTACTTC. Its protein product is CASSRRSGQQETQYF.

The chain has TRBV3-1 (or the pseudogene TRBV3-2) and TRBJ2-7, with TRBD2 matching 8 bases. Losses at the gene ends were 3 bases for V and 4 bases for J; bases not matched to a gene: 8. Germline assignment: CDR1 LGHDT and CDR2 YNNKEL (reference sequence). CDR3 size: 15 residues. CDR3 protein: CASSQFPASGYEQYF. CDR3 nucleotides: TGTGCCAGCAGCCAGTTCCCGGCTAGCGGGTACGAGCAGTACTTC.

The CDR3 loop is CASSPWDSQNTEAFF. CDR3 bases: TGTGCCAGCAGCCCATGGGACAGCCAGAACACTGAAGCTTTCTTT. The chain recombines TRBV3-1 (or the pseudogene TRBV3-2) with TRBJ1-1, with TRBD1 matching over 7 bases. This CDR3 spans 15 amino acids. With V trimmed by 4 bases and J by 1 base, 6 bases remained unmatched. CDR1 and CDR2 from the germline V gene are LGHDT and YNNKEL (reference sequence).

This clone appeared once. The rearrangement joins TRBV24-1 to TRBJ2-7, with TRBD1 as a possible D gene (6 bases). The CDR3 runs to 15 residues. V was pared by 4 bases and J by 0 bases, with 12 bases between. Germline V lookup: CDR1 KGHDR, CDR2 SFDVKD. Here the CDR3 DNA reads TGTGCCACCAGTGACACAGGGAAAGGCTCCTACGAGCAGTACTTC. It yields the protein CATSDTGKGSYEQYF.

The V and J genes are TRBV5-1 and TRBJ1-6; D gene ambiguous. Germline assignment: CDR1 SGHRS and CDR2 YFSETQ. The CDR3 runs to 14 residues. The V gene lost 0 bases and the J gene lost 8 bases, with 9 bases spanning the gap. CDR3 sequence: CASSLESEHSPLHF. The CDR3 coding sequence is TGCGCCAGCAGCTTGGAGTCCGAGCATTCACCCCTCCACTTT.

The V and J genes are TRBV18 and TRBJ1-1; D uncertain. Germline CDR1 KGHSH, CDR2 LQKENI. V lost 2 bases and J 0 bases, leaving 10 bases between the germline ends. This CDR3 comprises 15 residues. Here the CDR3 DNA reads TGTGCCAGCTCACCAAAGTCCGGGGTGAACACTGAAGCTTTCTTT. It codes for CASSPKSGVNTEAFF.

This clone was seen a handful of times. V gene TRBV11-2 combines with J gene TRBJ2-2; 7 bases agree with TRBD1. CDR3 length: 17 amino acids. The V and J ends lost 3 bases and 1 base, in that order; junction bases with no gene match: 8. Germline loops: CDR1 SGHAT, CDR2 FQNNGV. DNA of the CDR3: TGTGCCAGCAGCTTGTTCTGGGACAGCGGGAACACCGGGGAGCTGTTTTTT. Translation: CASSLFWDSGNTGELFF.

The rearrangement links TRBV2 to TRBJ1-1; TRBD1 aligns across 10 bases. The CDR3 is 12 amino acids. Per germline, CDR1 SNHLY and CDR2 FYNNEI. The ends lost 8 bases at V and 5 bases at J; junction bases unmatched: 2. CDR3 region: CASDRGRTEAFF. The CDR3 DNA sequence: TGTGCCAGCGACAGGGGGCGAACTGAAGCTTTCTTT.

This chain links TRBV5-3 with TRBJ1-1; D not resolved. TRBV5-3 is identified as an open reading frame with a role that is uncertain. The V gene lost 0 bases and the J gene lost 4 bases, with 10 bases spanning the gap. The CDR3 has 14 amino acids. CDR3: CARSLEREATEAFF. CDR3 nucleotides: TGTGCCAGAAGCTTGGAGAGGGAGGCCACTGAAGCTTTCTTT.

The chain combines TRBV9 with TRBJ1-1; D is undetermined. The V end was cut by 4 bases, the J end by 1 base, with 14 bases between. The CDR3 consists of 15 residues. Germline lookup yields CDR1 SGDLS and CDR2 YYNGEE. The CDR3 DNA sequence: TGTGCCAGCAGCCCATGGAATAGCCCGAACACTGAAGCTTTCTTT. Its translation is CASSPWNSPNTEAFF.

This chain links TRBV7-9 with TRBJ2-6; D ambiguous. V lost 6 bases to trimming and J lost 4 bases, with 4 bases between them. The CDR3 sequence is 12 residues long. CDR1 is SEHNR and CDR2 is FQNEAQ in the germline V gene (reference sequence). The CDR3 DNA sequence: TGTGCCAGCAGTTCGGGGGCCAACGTCCTGACTTTC. It is translated as CASSSGANVLTF.

A few counts support this clone. This chain joins TRBV7-2 and TRBJ2-1; 7 bases align to TRBD2. Germline-derived CDR1 and CDR2 are SGHTA and FQGNSA. The CDR3 has 15 amino acids. V lost 1 base and J lost 2; bases outside the gene matches: 2. The CDR3 here is CASSLDGRTYNEQFF. As DNA, the CDR3 is TGTGCCAGCAGCTTAGACGGGAGGACCTACAATGAGCAGTTCTTC.

V is TRBV27 and J is TRBJ2-7, with D perhaps TRBD1 (6 bases). In germline, CDR1 is MNHEY, CDR2 SMNVEV (reference sequence). This CDR3 is 16 amino acids long. Trimming stripped 0 bases from V and 2 bases from J, with 14 bases between. CDR3 sequence: CASSLSQGQFAYEQYF. CDR3 nucleotides: TGTGCCAGCAGTTTATCCCAGGGGCAGTTCGCCTACGAGCAGTACTTC.

The rearrangement uses TRBV18 and TRBJ1-4, with 9 nucleotides matching TRBD1. Germline V gene data show CDR1 as KGHSH and CDR2 as LQKENI. J was trimmed by 10 bases and V by 4 bases; bases with no gene match: 16. This CDR3 has 17 residues. The CDR3 DNA follows: TGTGCCAGCTCACTTAACAGGGGGCGGGGGTATGTTGGAAAACTGTTTTTT. Translating it yields CASSLNRGRGYVGKLFF.

The V gene is TRBV11-2, the J gene TRBJ2-1; D is possibly TRBD1 (5 bases). V lost 0 bases to trimming and J lost 0 bases, with 12 bases between them. CDR3 length: 17 residues. CDR1 and CDR2 from the germline V gene are SGHAT and FQNNGV. The CDR3 DNA reads TGTGCCAGCAGCTTAGAAGTGGGGCATAGCTCCTACAATGAGCAGTTCTTC. Its protein product is CASSLEVGHSSYNEQFF.

The V and J genes are TRBV7-2 and TRBJ1-2, with a tentative D call TRBD1 (5 bases). The CDR3 has 14 residues. The germline gives CDR1 SGHTA, CDR2 FQGNSA. Trimming left V 2 bases short and J 6 bases short, with 13 bases between. The CDR3, as DNA: TGTGCCAGCAGCTTATCATCAGGGCTCAATGGCTACACCTTC. This sequence encodes CASSLSSGLNGYTF. Full variable domain (outside the CDR3, taken from reference TRBV7-2 and TRBJ1-2): GAGVSQSPSNKVTEKGKDVELRCDPISGHTALYWYRQSLGQGLEFLIYFQGNSAPDKSGLPSDRFSAERTGGSVSTLTIQRTQQEDSAVYLCASSLSSGLNGYTFGSGTRLTVV.

The V and J genes are TRBV19 and TRBJ1-6; D perhaps matches TRBD1 (6 bases). The CDR3 runs to 15 residues. Between the trimmed V and J ends, which lost 3 bases and 9 bases, there was a span of 15 bases. Germline V CDR1 and CDR2: LNHDA, SQIVND (reference sequence). The CDR3 DNA reads as TGTGCCAGTAGTATCGGCGGGGGCATTAGTTCACCCCTCCACTTT. Translation gives CASSIGGGISSPLHF.

V gene TRBV2 combines with J gene TRBJ2-7, with 10 bases that match TRBD1. The V gene end was trimmed by 7 bases and the J gene end by 8 bases; junction bases not matched to a gene: 8. Germline assignment: CDR1 SNHLY and CDR2 FYNNEI. The CDR3 consists of 13 residues. CDR3 sequence: CASMGDRGSQQYF. The CDR3, as DNA: TGTGCCAGCATGGGGGACAGGGGTTCCCAGCAGTACTTC.

This clone showed up just a few times. The chain links TRBV29-1 to TRBJ2-2; D is possibly TRBD1 (6 bases). CDR1 is SQVTM and CDR2 is ANQGSEA in the germline V gene. The CDR3 contains 14 residues. Between the trimmed V and J ends, which lost 0 bases and 5 bases, there was a span of 10 bases. The CDR3 region is CSVEEGAPTGELFF. CDR3 nucleotides: TGCAGCGTTGAAGAGGGGGCGCCTACCGGGGAGCTGTTTTTT.